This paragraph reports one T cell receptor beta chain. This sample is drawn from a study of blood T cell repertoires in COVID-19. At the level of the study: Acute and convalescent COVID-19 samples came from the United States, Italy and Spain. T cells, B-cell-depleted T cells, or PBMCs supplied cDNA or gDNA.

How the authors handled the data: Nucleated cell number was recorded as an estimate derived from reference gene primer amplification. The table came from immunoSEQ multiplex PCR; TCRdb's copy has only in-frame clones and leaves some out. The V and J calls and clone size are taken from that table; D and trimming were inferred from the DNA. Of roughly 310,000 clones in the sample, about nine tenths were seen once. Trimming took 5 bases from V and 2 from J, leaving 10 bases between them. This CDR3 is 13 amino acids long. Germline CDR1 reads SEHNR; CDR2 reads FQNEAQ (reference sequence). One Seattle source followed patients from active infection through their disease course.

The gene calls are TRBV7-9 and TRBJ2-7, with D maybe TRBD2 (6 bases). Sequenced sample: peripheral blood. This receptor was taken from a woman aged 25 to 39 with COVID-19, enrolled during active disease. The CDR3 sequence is CASSAPSAYEQYF. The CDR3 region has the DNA TGTGCCAGCAGCGCACCTAGCGCCTACGAGCAGTACTTC.